A selection of T cell receptor beta chains follows, all from one sample in a study of blood T cell repertoires in COVID-19. Repertoires were generated with immunoSEQ multiplex PCR, while TCRdb's copy carries only in-frame clones and drops some. The sample yields around 360,000 clones, over 75% seen once. The sample comprised peripheral blood. These receptors originate from a woman in her twenties or thirties with COVID-19, enrolled during active disease. Each CDR3 is given without its conserved first and last residue. Each record gives: clone size, V gene, J gene, CDR3 protein. The size of a clone is reported for some rows only, either as once, few or many, or as a class for expanded clones.

>.|TRBV6-5|TRBJ2-7
ASSYSGRARYEQY
>once|TRBV3-1/TRBV3-2|TRBJ1-2
ASSWIQGVVGGYT
>.|TRBV7-2|TRBJ2-5
ASSWQGAGGLRETQY
>.|TRBV19|TRBJ2-7
ASSGRRTGSYEQY
>.|TRBV14|TRBJ1-1
ASSQVRQMNTEAF
>once|TRBV7-9|TRBJ1-4
ASSLGQVDEKLF
>.|TRBV19|TRBJ1-1
ASSLGQNTEAF
>.|TRBV2|TRBJ2-1
ASSATGLVNEQF
>.|TRBV4-1|TRBJ1-1
ASSQPGQGATEAF
>.|TRBV3-1/TRBV3-2|TRBJ2-7
ASSQTSGSDYEQY
>.|TRBV7-3|TRBJ2-4
ASSLTATGGENIQY
>.|TRBV12-5|TRBJ2-7
ASGLRREGRFYEQY
>.|TRBV2|TRBJ1-2
ASRVAGGANYGYT
>.|TRBV7-3|TRBJ2-7
ASSPRGDYEQY